This TCR beta chain was observed in a study of blood T cell repertoires in COVID-19. Study context: Acute and convalescent COVID-19 samples came from the United States, Italy and Spain. T cells, B-cell-depleted T cells, or PBMCs supplied cDNA or gDNA.

The CDR3 consists of 16 residues. V shed 2 bases, J shed 4 bases, and the junction held 5 bases outside the gene matches. The germline V gene has CDR1 SGDLS and CDR2 YYNGEE. Authors' analysis steps: Reference gene primers were amplified, and this amplification served to estimate nucleated cell counts. Measured with immunoSEQ multiplex PCR; TCRdb has only the in-frame clones, and not every one. That table furnishes V, J and clone size, whereas the DNA furnished D and trimming. Found here are 12,000 or so clones, approximately 85% of them singletons; the top ten hold roughly 5.6%. The V gene is TRBV9, the J gene TRBJ2-3; the match to TRBD2 covers 12 bases. The source is a human donor in a cohort sampled during active COVID-19. The sequencing input was peripheral blood. The CDR3: CASSVGLAGGSDTQYF. The CDR3 DNA is TGTGCCAGCAGCGTCGGGCTAGCGGGGGGGTCAGATACGCAGTATTTT.